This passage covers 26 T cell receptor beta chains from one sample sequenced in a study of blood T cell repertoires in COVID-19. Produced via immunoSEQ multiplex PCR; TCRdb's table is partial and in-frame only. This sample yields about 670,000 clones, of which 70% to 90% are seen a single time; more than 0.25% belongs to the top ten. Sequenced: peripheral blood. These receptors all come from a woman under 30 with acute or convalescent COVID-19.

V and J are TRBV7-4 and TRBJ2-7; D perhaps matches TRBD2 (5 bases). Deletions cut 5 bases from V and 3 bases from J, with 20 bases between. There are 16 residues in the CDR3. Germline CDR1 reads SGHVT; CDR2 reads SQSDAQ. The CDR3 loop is CASSVRATPIVYEQYF. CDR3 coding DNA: TGTGCCAGCAGCGTGCGGGCCACCCCAATCGTCTACGAGCAGTACTTC.

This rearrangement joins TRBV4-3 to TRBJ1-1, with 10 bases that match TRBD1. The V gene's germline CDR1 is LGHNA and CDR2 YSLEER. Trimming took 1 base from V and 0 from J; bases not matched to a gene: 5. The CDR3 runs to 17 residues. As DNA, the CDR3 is TGCGCCAGCAGCCAAGGGACAGGGGGGTTCATGAACACTGAAGCTTTCTTT. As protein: CASSQGTGGFMNTEAFF.

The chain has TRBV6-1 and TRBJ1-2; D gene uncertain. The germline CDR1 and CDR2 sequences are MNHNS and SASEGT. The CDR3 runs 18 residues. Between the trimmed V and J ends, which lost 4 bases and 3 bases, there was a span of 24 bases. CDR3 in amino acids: CASSGRSLPGIPYYGYTF. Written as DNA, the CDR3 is TGTGCCAGCAGTGGGCGATCCCTCCCGGGGATCCCTTACTATGGCTACACCTTC.

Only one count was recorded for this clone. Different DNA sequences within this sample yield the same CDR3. This CDR3 reads CASSPQLNTEAFF. The CDR3 nucleotides read TGTGCCAGCAGCCCACAGCTGAACACTGAAGCTTTCTTT. The chain joins TRBV5-4 to TRBJ1-1; D call uncertain. The CDR3 has 13 amino acids. CDR1 is SGHNT and CDR2 is YYREEE in the germline V gene (reference sequence). Trimming shortened V by 4 bases and J by 0 bases, and 7 bases separated the two germline ends.

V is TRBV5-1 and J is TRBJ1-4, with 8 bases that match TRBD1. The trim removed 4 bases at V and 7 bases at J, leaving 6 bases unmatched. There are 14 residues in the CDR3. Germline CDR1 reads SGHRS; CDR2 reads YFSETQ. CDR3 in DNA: TGCGCCAGCAGCGGCAGGGGGCGGAGTGAAAAACTGTTTTTT. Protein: CASSGRGRSEKLFF.

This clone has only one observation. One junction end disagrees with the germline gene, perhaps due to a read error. CDR3 nucleotides: TGTGCCAGCAATGAAGGACAGACCCTGAACACTGAAGCTTTCTTT. Its protein is CASNEGQTLNTEAFF. V and J are TRBV2 and TRBJ1-1; D might be TRBD1 (6 bases). The CDR3 runs 15 residues. Germline V gene data show CDR1 as SNHLY and CDR2 as FYNNEI.

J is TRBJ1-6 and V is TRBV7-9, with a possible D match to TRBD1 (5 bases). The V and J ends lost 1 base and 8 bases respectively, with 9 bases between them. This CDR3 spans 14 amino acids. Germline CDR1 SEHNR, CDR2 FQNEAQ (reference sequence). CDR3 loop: CASSLDRFDSPLHF. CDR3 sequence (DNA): TGTGCCAGCAGCTTAGACAGGTTTGATTCACCCCTCCACTTT.

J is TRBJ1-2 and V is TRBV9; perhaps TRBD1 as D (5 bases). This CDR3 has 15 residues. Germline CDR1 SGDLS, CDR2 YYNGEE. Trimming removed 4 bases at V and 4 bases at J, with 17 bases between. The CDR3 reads CASSPPGGTLYGYTF. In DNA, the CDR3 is TGTGCCAGCAGCCCCCCGGGGGGTACCCTCTATGGCTACACCTTC.

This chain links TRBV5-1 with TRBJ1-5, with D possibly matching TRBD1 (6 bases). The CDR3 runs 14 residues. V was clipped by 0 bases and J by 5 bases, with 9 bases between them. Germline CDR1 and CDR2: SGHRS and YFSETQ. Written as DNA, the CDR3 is TGCGCCAGCAGCTTGGGCGGGGGCCATCAGCCCCAGCATTTT. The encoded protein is CASSLGGGHQPQHF.

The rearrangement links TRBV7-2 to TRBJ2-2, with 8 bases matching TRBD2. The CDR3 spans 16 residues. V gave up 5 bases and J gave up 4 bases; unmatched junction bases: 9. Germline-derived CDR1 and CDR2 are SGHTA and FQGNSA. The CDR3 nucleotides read TGTGCCAGCAGCGTTAGCGGGGCCGGCGGCACCGGGGAGCTGTTTTTT. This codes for CASSVSGAGGTGELFF.

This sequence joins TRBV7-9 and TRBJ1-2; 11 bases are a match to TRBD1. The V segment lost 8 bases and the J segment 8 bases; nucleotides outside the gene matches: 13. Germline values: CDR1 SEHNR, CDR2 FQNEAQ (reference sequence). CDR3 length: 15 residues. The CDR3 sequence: CASAKDRGPRGGYTF. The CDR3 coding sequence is TGTGCCAGCGCGAAGGACAGGGGGCCTCGAGGGGGCTACACCTTC.

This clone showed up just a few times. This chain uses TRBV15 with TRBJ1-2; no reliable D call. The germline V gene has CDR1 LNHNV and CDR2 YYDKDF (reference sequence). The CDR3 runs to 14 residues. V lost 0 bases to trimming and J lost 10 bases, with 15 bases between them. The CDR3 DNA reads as TGTGCCACCAGCAGAGATCGCACCGCCCACACCTACACCTTC. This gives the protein CATSRDRTAHTYTF.

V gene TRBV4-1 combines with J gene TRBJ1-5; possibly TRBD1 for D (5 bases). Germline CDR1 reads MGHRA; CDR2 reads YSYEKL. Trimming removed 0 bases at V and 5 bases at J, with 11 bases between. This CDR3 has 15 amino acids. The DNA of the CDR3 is TGCGCCAGCAGCCAAGATCCGGGGGAAGATCAGCCCCAGCATTTT. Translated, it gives CASSQDPGEDQPQHF.

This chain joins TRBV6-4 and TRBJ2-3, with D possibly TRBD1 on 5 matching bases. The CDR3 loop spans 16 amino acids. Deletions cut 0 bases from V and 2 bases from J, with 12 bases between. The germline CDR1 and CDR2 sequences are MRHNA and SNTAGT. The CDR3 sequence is CASSDSVGAPTDTQYF. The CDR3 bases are TGTGCCAGCAGTGACTCAGTAGGGGCCCCCACAGATACGCAGTATTTT.

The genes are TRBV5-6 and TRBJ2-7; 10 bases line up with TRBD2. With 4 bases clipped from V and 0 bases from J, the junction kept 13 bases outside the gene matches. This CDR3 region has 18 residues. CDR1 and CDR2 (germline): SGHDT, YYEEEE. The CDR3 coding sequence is TGTGCCAGCAGCCCCGGGGGAGCGGGGGGGCGTTTCTCCTACGAGCAGTACTTC. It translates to CASSPGGAGGRFSYEQYF. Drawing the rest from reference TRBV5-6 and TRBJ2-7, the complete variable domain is DAGVTQSPTHLIKTRGQQVTLRCSPKSGHDTVSWYQQALGQGPQFIFQYYEEEERQRGNFPDRFSGHQFPNYSSELNVNALLLGDSALYLCASSPGGAGGRFSYEQYFGPGTRLTVT.

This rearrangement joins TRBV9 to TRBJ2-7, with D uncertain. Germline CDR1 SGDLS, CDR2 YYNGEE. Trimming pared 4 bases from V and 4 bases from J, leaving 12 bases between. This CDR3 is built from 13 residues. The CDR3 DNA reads TGTGCCAGCAGCCCCAGTACGTCGTACGAGCAGTACTTC. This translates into CASSPSTSYEQYF.

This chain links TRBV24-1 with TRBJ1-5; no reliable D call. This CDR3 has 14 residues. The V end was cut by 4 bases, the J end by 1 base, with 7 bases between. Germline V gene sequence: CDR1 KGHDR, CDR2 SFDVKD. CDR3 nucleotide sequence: TGTGCCACCAGTGAACACGAAAGCAATCAGCCCCAGCATTTT. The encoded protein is CATSEHESNQPQHF.

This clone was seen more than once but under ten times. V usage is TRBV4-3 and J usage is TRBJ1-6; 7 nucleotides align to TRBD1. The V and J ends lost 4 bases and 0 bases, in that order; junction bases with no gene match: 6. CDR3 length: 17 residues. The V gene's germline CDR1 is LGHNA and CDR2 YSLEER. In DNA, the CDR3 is TGCGCCAGCAGCCTAGAGGGGGCGAGCTCCTATAATTCACCCCTCCACTTT. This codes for CASSLEGASSYNSPLHF.

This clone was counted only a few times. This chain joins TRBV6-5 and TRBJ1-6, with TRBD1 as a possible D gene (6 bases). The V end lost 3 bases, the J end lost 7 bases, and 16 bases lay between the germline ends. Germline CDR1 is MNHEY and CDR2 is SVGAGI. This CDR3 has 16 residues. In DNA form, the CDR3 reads TGTGCCAGCAGTTATTCCCAGGGGTATTGGAATTCACCCCTCCACTTT. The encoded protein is CASSYSQGYWNSPLHF.

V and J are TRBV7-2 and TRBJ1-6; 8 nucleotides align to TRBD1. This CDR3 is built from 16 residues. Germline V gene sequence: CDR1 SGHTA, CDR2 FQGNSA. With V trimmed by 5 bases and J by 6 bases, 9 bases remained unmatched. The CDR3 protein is CASSGGYRGTNSPLHF. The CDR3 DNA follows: TGTGCCAGCAGCGGGGGTTACAGGGGGACTAATTCACCCCTCCACTTT.

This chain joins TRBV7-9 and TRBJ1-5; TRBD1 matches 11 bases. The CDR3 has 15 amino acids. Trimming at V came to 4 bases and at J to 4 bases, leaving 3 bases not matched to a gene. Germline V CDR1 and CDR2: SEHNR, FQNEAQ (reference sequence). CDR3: CASSSGDRGNQPQHF. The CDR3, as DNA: TGTGCCAGCAGCTCTGGGGACAGGGGGAATCAGCCCCAGCATTTT. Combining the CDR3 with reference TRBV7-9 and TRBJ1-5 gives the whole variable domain DTGVSQNPRHKITKRGQNVTFRCDPISEHNRLYWYRQTLGQGPEFLTYFQNEAQLEKSRLLSDRFSAERPKGSFSTLEIQRTEQGDSAMYLCASSSGDRGNQPQHFGDGTRLSIL.

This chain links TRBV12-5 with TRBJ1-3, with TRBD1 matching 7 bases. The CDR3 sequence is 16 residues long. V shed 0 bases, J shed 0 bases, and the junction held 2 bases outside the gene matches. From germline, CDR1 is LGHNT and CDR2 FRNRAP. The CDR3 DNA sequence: TGTGCTAGTGGTTTGGTACAGGGGAACTCTGGAAACACCATATATTTT. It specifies CASGLVQGNSGNTIYF.

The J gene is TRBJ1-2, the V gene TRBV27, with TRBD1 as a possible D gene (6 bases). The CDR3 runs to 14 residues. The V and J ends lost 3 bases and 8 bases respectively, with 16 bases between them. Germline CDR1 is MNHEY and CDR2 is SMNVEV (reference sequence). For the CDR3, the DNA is TGTGCCAGCAGTTTCGACAGCTACCAGGGGGGCTACACCTTC. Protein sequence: CASSFDSYQGGYTF.

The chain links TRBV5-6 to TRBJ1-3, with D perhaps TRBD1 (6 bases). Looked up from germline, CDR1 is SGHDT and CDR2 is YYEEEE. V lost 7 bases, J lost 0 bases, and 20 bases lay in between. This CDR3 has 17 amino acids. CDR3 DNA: TGTGCCAGCCGAGGGGCGAGGGACATTTACTCTGGAAACACCATATATTTT. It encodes CASRGARDIYSGNTIYF.

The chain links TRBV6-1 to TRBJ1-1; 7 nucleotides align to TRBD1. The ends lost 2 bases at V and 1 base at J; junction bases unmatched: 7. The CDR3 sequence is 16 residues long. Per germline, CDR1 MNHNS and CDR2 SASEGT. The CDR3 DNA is TGTGCCAGCAGTGAAAGAGCCCGGGACAGGAACACTGAAGCTTTCTTT. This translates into CASSERARDRNTEAFF.

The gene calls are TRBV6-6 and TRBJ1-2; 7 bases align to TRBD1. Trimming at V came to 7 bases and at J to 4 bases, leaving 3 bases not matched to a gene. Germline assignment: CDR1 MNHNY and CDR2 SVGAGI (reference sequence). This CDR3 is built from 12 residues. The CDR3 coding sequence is TGTGCCAGCATAGGGGGCGGCTATGGCTACACCTTC. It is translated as CASIGGGYGYTF.